This paragraph covers one T cell receptor (beta chain) sequence. This clonotype was observed at least ten times. Its specific antigen is unknown. No base-level quality is on record; no much larger clone is a single base apart. The CDR3, cysteine through phenylalanine, is 13 amino acids long. The kept DNA is CDR3 alone, 39 bases in frame from the first base. Based on the germline V gene, the CDR1 and CDR2 sequences are SGHTA and FQGNSA. V sheds 3 bases and J sheds 4 bases, leaving 7 bases between their ends. The study excluded patients with uncontrolled infections, other autoimmune diseases, pregnancy or lactation. Diagnoses relied on clinical symptoms, serum thyroxine and TRAb, thyroid ultrasound and orbital computed tomography. Trizol reagent was used to extract total RNA, and RNA quality was then checked on an Agilent 2100 Bioanalyzer. The source of the sample is a study of T cells in Graves' hyperthyroidism and ophthalmopathy (dated by TCRdb to the late 2010s). Study-level background: To identify TCR V-J signatures that set the groups apart, the researchers used a discovery cohort of about a hundred patients, made up of 40 to 45 with Graves' ophthalmopathy and 57 with stable Graves' hyperthyroidism. After sampling, hyperthyroidism patients received methimazole starting at 30 mg daily, and ophthalmopathy patients received high-dose intravenous methylprednisolone. Prospective prediction of ophthalmopathy was tested in an independent validation cohort consisting of some 18 hyperthyroidism patients and about 17 patients who later progressed to ophthalmopathy. The 95 to 100 discovery patients were randomly divided into training and test sets at a 7:3 ratio. The study also compared thyroid tissue and blood T-cell repertoires from 5 to 7 Graves' hyperthyroidism patients. The paper describes TCR Vbeta CDR3 sequencing of about 140 peripheral blood samples, made up of 43 ophthalmopathy patients, around 78 hyperthyroidism patients and some 17 progressor patients. The research as a whole found: Most expanded thyroid clonotypes (frequency above 0.001) were also detected in blood, suggesting blood repertoires may reflect thyroid immune responses. In validation, the model predicted progression to ophthalmopathy with over 65% sensitivity and less than 75% specificity, a median of approximately 6.7 months before onset. A model built on a 13 V-J signature distinguished ophthalmopathy from stable hyperthyroidism, reaching 85% to 90% sensitivity and 81.08% specificity in cross-validation and 80%/75% in testing. Sample size was not statistically predetermined, and investigators were not blinded to group allocation.

TCR beta CDR3 regions were amplified from RNA transcripts. The TCR CDR3 was subjected to a first round of RT-PCR using the HTBI primer set and the Qiagen OneStep RT-PCR kit. A second multiplex PCR round built the libraries, followed by size selection and purification. Paired-end sequencing of the libraries was performed with 100 bp reads on an Illumina HiSeq2000. The original methods were these. SOAPnuke was used to process the raw data, removing reads that contained adapters or uncalled bases, had a mean Phred below 15, or lacked an exact match to the constant primer or identifier. COPE v1.2.5 was used to merge high-quality paired reads, and clonotypes were defined as unique nucleotide sequences. Clonotypes were aligned to IMGT TRBV, TRBD and TRBJ reference segments using MiTCR v1.1. The analysis was restricted to V-J combinations with a frequency above 0.0001, which together covered 99.2% of the repertoires. A TCS score was defined as the ratio of F50 (clonal expansion) to E x V (chaos), with BLOSUM62-based TCRdist applied between CDR3 peptides within each V-J. Welch's t-statistics and random forest reduced 450 to 600 V-J features to 13, which were used in a naive Bayes classifier (R e1071). The similarity between thyroid and blood repertoires was quantified using the Morisita-Horn index. The public reads were reprocessed in TCRdb via fastp at Q25 and MiXCR, keeping in-frame beta chains. Rows are combined by CDR3 protein, so each entry shows the most common genes and DNA. The V and J calls, along with clone size, are taken from TCRdb and not from the paper's own processing. This sample comprises 550,000 to 700,000 distinct CDR3 sequences, about 45% of them detected only once. The ten most abundant clones make up around 17% of the sample.

What was sequenced was peripheral blood or thyroid tissue (not recorded which). This chain is built from TRBV7-2 and TRBJ1-5; no D gene can be assigned with confidence. The sequence derives from an adult woman with Graves' disease, either hyperthyroidism or ophthalmopathy (not recorded which). The sequenced DNA: TGTGCCAGCAGCTTGATCAGAAATCAGCCCCAGCATTTT. This yields the protein CASSLIRNQPQHF.